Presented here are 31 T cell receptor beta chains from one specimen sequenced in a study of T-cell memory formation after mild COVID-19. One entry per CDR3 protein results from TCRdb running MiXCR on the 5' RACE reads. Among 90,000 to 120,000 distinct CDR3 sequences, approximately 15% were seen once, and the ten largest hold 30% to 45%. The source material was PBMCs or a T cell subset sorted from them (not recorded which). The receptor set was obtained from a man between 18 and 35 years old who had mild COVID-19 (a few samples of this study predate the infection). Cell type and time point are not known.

CDR3 in amino acids: CASSYGPLNEQFF. The DNA for the CDR3 is TGTGCCAGCAGTTACGGACCTCTAAATGAGCAGTTCTTC. The chain joins TRBV6-5 to TRBJ2-1; unclear D gene. This CDR3 contains 13 residues. The germline CDR1 and CDR2 sequences are MNHEY and SVGAGI. V dropped 2 bases and J dropped 7 bases, with 9 bases sitting between them.

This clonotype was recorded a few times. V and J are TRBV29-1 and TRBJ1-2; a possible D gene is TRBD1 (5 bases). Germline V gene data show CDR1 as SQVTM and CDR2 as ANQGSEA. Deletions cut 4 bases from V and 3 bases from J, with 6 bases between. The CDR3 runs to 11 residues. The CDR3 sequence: CSVAGDYGYTF. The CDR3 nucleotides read TGCAGCGTTGCGGGGGACTATGGCTACACCTTC.

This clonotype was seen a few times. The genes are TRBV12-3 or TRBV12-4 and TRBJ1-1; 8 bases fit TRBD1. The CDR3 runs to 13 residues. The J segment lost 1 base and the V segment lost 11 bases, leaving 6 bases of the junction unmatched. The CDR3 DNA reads TGTGCCGGCGGACAGGGCCAGAACACTGAAGCTTTCTTT. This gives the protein CAGGQGQNTEAFF.

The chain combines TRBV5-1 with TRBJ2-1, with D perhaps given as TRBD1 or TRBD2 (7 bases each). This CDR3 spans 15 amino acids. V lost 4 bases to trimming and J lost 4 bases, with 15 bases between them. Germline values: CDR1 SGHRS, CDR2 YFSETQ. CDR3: CASSPRGTEYNEQFF. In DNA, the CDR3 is TGCGCCAGCAGCCCGCGGGGGACAGAGTACAATGAGCAGTTCTTC.

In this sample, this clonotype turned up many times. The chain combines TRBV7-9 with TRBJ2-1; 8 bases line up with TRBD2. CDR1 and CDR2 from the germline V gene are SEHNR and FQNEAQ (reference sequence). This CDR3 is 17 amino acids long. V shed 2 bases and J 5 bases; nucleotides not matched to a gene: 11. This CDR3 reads CASSLRGGGPIDNEQFF. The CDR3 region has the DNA TGTGCCAGCAGCTTACGCGGCGGGGGGCCCATTGACAATGAGCAGTTCTTC.

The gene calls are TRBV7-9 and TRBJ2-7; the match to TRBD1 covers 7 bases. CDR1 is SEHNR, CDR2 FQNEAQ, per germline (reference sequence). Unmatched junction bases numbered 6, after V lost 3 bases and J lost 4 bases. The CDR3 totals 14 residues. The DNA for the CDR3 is TGTGCCAGCAGCTTTGCCGGGACAGAGTACGAGCAGTACTTC. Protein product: CASSFAGTEYEQYF.

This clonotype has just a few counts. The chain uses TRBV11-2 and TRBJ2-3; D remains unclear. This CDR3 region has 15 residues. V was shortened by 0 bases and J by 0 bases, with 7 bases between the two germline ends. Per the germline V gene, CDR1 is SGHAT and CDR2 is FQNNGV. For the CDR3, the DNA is TGTGCCAGCAGCTTAGAACCAGGTAGCACAGATACGCAGTATTTT. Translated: CASSLEPGSTDTQYF.

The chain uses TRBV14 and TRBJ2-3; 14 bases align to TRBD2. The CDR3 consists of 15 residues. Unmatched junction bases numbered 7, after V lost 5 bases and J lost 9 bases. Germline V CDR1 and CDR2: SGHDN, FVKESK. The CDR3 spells CASSLPGLAGETQYF. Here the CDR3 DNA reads TGTGCCAGCAGCTTACCGGGACTAGCGGGGGAAACGCAGTATTTT.

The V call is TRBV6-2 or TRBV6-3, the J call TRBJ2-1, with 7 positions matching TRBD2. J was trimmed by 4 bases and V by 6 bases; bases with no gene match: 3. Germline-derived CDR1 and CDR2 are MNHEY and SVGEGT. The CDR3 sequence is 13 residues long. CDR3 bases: TGTGCCAGCAGACTAGCGCTATACAATGAGCAGTTCTTC. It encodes CASRLALYNEQFF.

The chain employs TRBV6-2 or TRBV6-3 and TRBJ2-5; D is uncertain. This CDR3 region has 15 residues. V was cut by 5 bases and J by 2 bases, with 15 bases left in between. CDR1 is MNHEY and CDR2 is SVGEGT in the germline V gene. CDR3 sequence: CASSRSFLEQETQYF. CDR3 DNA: TGTGCCAGCAGTCGATCCTTCCTGGAACAAGAGACCCAGTACTTC.

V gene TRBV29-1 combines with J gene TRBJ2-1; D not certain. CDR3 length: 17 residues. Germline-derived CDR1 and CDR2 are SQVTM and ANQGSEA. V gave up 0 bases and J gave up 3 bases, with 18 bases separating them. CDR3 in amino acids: CSVEDLLGTDDYNEQFF. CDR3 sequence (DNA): TGCAGCGTTGAAGATCTATTGGGCACGGACGACTACAATGAGCAGTTCTTC.

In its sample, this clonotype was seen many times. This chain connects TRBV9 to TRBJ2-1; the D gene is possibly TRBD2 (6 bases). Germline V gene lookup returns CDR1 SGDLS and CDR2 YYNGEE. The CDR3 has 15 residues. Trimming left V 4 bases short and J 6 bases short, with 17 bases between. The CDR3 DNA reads TGTGCCAGCAGCTTCGGGAGTCCTCCCTCCAATGAGCAGTTCTTC. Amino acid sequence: CASSFGSPPSNEQFF.

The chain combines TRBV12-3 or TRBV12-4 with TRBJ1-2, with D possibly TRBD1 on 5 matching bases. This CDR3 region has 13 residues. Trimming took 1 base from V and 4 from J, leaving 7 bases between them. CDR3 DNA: TGTGCCAGCAGTTTAGGGACAAGCTATGGCTACACCTTC. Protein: CASSLGTSYGYTF.

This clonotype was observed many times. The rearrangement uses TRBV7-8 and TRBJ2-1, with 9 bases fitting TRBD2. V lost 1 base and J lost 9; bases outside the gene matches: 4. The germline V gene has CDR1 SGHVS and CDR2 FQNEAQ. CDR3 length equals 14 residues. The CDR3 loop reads CASSLEGLAFEQFF. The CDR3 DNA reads TGTGCCAGCAGCTTAGAGGGACTAGCATTTGAGCAGTTCTTC.

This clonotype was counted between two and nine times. CDR3 coding DNA: TGCGCCAGCAGCTCCGGACAGGGTGCAGATACGCAGTATTTT. Translated, it gives CASSSGQGADTQYF. V usage is TRBV5-1 and J usage is TRBJ2-3; 8 nucleotides match TRBD1. V lost 3 bases and J lost 4; bases outside the gene matches: 4. Germline V gene lookup returns CDR1 SGHRS and CDR2 YFSETQ. The CDR3 contains 14 residues.

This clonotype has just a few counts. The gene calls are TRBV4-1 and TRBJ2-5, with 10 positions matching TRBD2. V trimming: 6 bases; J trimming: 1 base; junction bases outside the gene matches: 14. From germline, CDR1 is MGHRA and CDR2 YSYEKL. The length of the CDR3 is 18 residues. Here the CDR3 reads CASRPGVAGGQSQETQYF. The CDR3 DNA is TGCGCCAGCAGACCCGGGGTAGCGGGGGGCCAAAGCCAAGAGACCCAGTACTTC.

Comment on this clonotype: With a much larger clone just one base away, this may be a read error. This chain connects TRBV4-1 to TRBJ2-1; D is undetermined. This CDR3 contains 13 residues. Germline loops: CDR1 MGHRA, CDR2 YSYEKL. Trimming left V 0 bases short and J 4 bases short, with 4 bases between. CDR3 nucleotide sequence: TGCGCCAGCAGCCAAGACGGATACAATGAGCAGTTCTTC. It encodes CASSQDGYNEQFF.

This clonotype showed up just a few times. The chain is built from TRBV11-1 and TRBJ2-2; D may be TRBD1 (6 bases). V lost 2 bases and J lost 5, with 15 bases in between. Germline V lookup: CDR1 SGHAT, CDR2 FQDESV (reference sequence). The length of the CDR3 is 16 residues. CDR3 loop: CASSLRPRGRTGELFF. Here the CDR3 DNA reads TGTGCCAGCAGCTTAAGGCCCAGGGGAAGAACCGGGGAGCTGTTTTTT.

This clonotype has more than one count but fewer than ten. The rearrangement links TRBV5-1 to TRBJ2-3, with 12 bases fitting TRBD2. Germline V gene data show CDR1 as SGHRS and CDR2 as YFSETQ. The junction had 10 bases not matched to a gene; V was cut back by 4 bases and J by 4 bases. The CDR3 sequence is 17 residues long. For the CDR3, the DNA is TGCGCCAGCAGCCTTCCCCCTAGCGGGGGGGCCCCAGATACGCAGTATTTT. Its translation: CASSLPPSGGAPDTQYF.

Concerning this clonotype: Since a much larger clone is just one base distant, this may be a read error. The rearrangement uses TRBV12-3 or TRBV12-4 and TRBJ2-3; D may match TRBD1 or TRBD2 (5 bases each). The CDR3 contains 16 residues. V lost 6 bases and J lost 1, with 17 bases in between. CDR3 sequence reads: CASSFGTSVRTDTQYF. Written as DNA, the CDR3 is TGTGCCAGCAGCTTTGGGACCTCCGTACGCACAGATACGCAGTATTTT.

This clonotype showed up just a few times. The CDR3 bases are TGTGCCAGCAGCCAAGAACGGTACGAGCAGTACTTC. Encoded protein: CASSQERYEQYF. The gene calls are TRBV4-2 and TRBJ2-7; D gene uncertain. The CDR3 consists of 12 residues. Trimming took off 0 bases at V and 4 bases at J, with 4 bases between the two ends. Germline lookup yields CDR1 LGHNA and CDR2 YNFKEQ.

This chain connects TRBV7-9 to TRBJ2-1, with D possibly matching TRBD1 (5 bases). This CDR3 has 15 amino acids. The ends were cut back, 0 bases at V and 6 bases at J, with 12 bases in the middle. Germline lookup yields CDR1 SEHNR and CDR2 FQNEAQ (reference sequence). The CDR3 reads CASSLAQGGVNEQFF. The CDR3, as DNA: TGTGCCAGCAGCTTAGCCCAGGGTGGTGTCAATGAGCAGTTCTTC.

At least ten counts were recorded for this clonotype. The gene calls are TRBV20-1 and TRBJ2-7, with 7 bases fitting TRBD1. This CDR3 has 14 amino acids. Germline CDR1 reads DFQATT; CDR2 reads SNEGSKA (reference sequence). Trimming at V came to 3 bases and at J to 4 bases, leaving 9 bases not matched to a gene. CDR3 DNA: TGCAGTGCTAGCACCCGGGACAGACAATACGAGCAGTACGTC. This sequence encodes CSASTRDRQYEQYV.

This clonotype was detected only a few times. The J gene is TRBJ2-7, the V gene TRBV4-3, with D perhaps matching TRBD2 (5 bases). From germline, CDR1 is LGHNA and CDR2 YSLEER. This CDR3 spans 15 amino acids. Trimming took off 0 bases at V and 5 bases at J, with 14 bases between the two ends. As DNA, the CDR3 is TGCGCCAGCAGCCAAGATTCAGGTCCAGCGGACGAGCAGTACTTC. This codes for CASSQDSGPADEQYF.

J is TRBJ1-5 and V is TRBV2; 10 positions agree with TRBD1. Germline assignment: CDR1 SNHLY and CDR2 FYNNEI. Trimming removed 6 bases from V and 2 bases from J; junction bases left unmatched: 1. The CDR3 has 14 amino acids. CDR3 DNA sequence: TGTGCCAGCAGGGGGACAGGGGGCAATCAGCCCCAGCATTTT. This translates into CASRGTGGNQPQHF.

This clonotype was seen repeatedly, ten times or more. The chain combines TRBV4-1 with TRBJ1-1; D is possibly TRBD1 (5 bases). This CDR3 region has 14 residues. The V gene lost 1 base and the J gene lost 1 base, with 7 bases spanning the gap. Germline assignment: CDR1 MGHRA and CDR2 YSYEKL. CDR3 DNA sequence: TGCGCCAGCAGCCAAGTCAGGGAGAACACTGAAGCTTTCTTT. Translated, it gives CASSQVRENTEAFF.

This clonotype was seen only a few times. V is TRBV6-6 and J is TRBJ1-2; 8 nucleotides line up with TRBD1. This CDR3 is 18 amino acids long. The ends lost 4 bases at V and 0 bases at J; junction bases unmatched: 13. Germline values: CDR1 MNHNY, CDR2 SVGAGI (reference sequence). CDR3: CASSFLGGTGLANYGYTF. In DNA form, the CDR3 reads TGTGCCAGCAGTTTCTTAGGGGGGACAGGCCTAGCTAACTATGGCTACACCTTC.

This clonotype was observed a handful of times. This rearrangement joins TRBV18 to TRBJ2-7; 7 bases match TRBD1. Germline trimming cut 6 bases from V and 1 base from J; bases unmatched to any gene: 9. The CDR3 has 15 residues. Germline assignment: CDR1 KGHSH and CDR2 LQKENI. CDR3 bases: TGTGCCAGCTCCCTCTCGGAGACAGGGTCCTACGAGCAGTACTTC. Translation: CASSLSETGSYEQYF.

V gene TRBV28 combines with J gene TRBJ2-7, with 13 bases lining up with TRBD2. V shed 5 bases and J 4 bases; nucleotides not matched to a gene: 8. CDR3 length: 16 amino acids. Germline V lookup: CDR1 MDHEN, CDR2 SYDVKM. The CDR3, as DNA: TGTGCCAGCAGTCTCACCGGGACTAGCGGGGTTTACGAGCAGTACGTC. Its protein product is CASSLTGTSGVYEQYV.

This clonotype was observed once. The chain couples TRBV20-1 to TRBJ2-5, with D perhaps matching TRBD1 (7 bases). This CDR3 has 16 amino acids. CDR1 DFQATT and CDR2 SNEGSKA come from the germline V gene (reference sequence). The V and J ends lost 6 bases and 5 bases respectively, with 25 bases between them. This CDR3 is CSARGEEGVATETQYF. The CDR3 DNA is TGCAGTGCCAGGGGGGAAGAAGGGGTGGCGACGGAGACCCAGTACTTC.

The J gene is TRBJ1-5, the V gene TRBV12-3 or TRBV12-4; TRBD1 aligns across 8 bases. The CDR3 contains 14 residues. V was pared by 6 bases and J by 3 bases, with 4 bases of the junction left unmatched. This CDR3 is CASREGQVNQPQHF. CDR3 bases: TGTGCCAGCAGAGAGGGACAGGTCAATCAGCCCCAGCATTTT.